The 22 T cell receptor beta chains below come from one sample, sequenced in a study of blood T cell repertoires in COVID-19. TCRdb's copy holds only in-frame clones and misses some; the assay was immunoSEQ multiplex PCR. The sample yields about 130,000 clones, approximately 84% seen once. Material: peripheral blood. These receptors all stem from a woman aged 60 to 75 with acute or convalescent COVID-19.

V and J are TRBV7-8 and TRBJ1-1; D remains unclear. Trimming stripped 5 bases from V and 3 bases from J, with 10 bases between. The CDR3 length is 13 residues. CDR1 SGHVS and CDR2 FQNEAQ come from the germline V gene. The CDR3 loop reads CASSRRGYTEAFF. The DNA for the CDR3 is TGTGCCAGCAGCCGCCGGGGTTACACTGAAGCTTTCTTT.

The chain has TRBV7-9 and TRBJ2-1; D uncertain. This CDR3 comprises 16 residues. V lost 0 bases, J lost 4 bases, and 13 bases lay in between. The V gene's germline CDR1 is SEHNR and CDR2 FQNEAQ (reference sequence). The CDR3 here is CASSLAAERGYNEQFF. In nucleotides, the CDR3 is TGTGCCAGCAGCTTAGCCGCAGAGCGAGGTTACAATGAGCAGTTCTTC.

The J gene is TRBJ1-1, the V gene TRBV5-6; 7 nucleotides line up with TRBD1. Germline loops: CDR1 SGHDT, CDR2 YYEEEE. Trimming took 0 bases from V and 9 from J; bases not matched to a gene: 8. The CDR3 is 14 amino acids. CDR3 sequence reads: CASSLEGGLKKAFF. CDR3 nucleotides: TGTGCCAGCAGCTTGGAAGGGGGCTTGAAAAAAGCTTTCTTT.

This clone was seen only a few times. The V call is TRBV24-1, the J call TRBJ1-1; TRBD1 might be the D (6 bases). The CDR3 consists of 13 residues. Germline CDR1 reads KGHDR; CDR2 reads SFDVKD. The V and J ends lost 7 bases and 1 base respectively, with 9 bases between them. CDR3 region: CATRGAGNTEAFF. The DNA of the CDR3 is TGTGCCACCAGGGGGGCGGGGAACACTGAAGCTTTCTTT.

In its sample, this clone was seen once. The chain links TRBV30 to TRBJ1-2; no reliable D call. This CDR3 comprises 13 residues. The ends were cut back, 0 bases at V and 9 bases at J, with 14 bases in the middle. Germline assignment: CDR1 GTSNPN and CDR2 SVGIG (reference sequence). In nucleotides, the CDR3 is TGTGCCTGGAGTGTACTAGACCCGGCGAGCTACACCTTC. Translated: CAWSVLDPASYTF.

The J gene is TRBJ1-2, the V gene TRBV12-3 or TRBV12-4; D not certain. V was trimmed by 6 bases and J by 8 bases, leaving 16 bases between them. The CDR3 extends over 13 amino acids. Written as DNA, the CDR3 is TGTGCCAGCAGGGCTACCTCTTCGCGGGGCTACACCTTC. It specifies CASRATSSRGYTF.

This chain uses TRBV10-2 with TRBJ2-2; 11 bases align to TRBD2. The ends lost 4 bases at V and 7 bases at J; junction bases unmatched: 5. This CDR3 comprises 15 residues. Germline CDR1 reads WSHSY; CDR2 reads SAAADI. CDR3 protein: CASSVSGGAGGELFF. The DNA for the CDR3 is TGCGCCAGCAGTGTTAGCGGGGGGGCAGGCGGGGAGCTGTTTTTT.

This clone occurred a few times. The chain links TRBV21-1 to TRBJ1-1; whether TRBD1, the table's D call, matches the DNA was not checked. TRBV21-1 is a recognized pseudogene. The CDR3 is 14 amino acids. CDR3 DNA sequence: TGTGCCAGCAGCAGCTTACCTCAGGGCACTGAAGCTTTCTTT. Protein sequence: CASSSLPQGTEAFF.

V gene TRBV5-4 combines with J gene TRBJ2-3, with 7 bases lining up with TRBD2. The V gene end was trimmed by 7 bases and the J gene end by 6 bases; junction bases not matched to a gene: 14. Looked up from germline, CDR1 is SGHNT and CDR2 is YYREEE (reference sequence). There are 15 residues in the CDR3. The CDR3 is CASERQGLSSDTQYF. CDR3 DNA: TGTGCCAGCGAGCGCCAGGGACTATCCTCCGATACGCAGTATTTT.

CDR3 sequence reads: CSVEDGGYLYGYTF. The CDR3, as DNA: TGCAGCGTTGAAGATGGGGGCTACCTGTATGGCTACACCTTC. This chain uses TRBV29-1 with TRBJ1-2, with D tentatively TRBD1 (6 bases). This CDR3 has 14 amino acids. Germline CDR1 reads SQVTM; CDR2 reads ANQGSEA. Trimming removed 0 bases from V and 5 bases from J, with 13 bases in between.

A few counts support this clone. V usage is TRBV18 and J usage is TRBJ2-5; 7 nucleotides agree with TRBD1. Germline assignment: CDR1 KGHSH and CDR2 LQKENI. V lost 8 bases to trimming and J lost 0 bases; unmatched junction nucleotides: 9. This CDR3 comprises 15 residues. As DNA, the CDR3 is TGTGCCAGCACTACAGGGGACCTGTACCAAGAGACCCAGTACTTC. This translates into CASTTGDLYQETQYF.

The chain joins TRBV2 to TRBJ2-1; 12 nucleotides match TRBD1. The CDR3 is 14 amino acids. Germline CDR1 and CDR2: SNHLY and FYNNEI. V shed 8 bases, J shed 12 bases, and the junction held 11 bases outside the gene matches. CDR3 loop: CASWAGQGARGQFF. CDR3 nucleotides: TGTGCCAGCTGGGCGGGACAGGGGGCGAGGGGGCAGTTCTTC.

This clone was seen a handful of times. This chain links TRBV7-3 with TRBJ2-1; tentative D call: TRBD2 (5 bases). Germline-derived CDR1 and CDR2 are SGHTA and FQGTGA. The CDR3 spans 13 residues. The germline V and J ends were trimmed by 2 bases and 8 bases, with 10 bases remaining between them. The CDR3 sequence is CASSLSSMDEQFF. CDR3 bases: TGTGCCAGCAGCTTATCTAGCATGGATGAGCAGTTCTTC. Filled out from reference TRBV7-3 and TRBJ2-1, the complete variable domain reads GAGVSQTPSNKVTEKGKYVELRCDPISGHTALYWYRQSLGQGPEFLIYFQGTGAADDSGLPNDRFFAVRPEGSVSTLKIQRTERGDSAVYLCASSLSSMDEQFFGPGTRLTVL.

In its sample, this clone was seen once. The chain employs TRBV13 and TRBJ1-1, with a weak D call TRBD1 (6 bases). This CDR3 is 14 amino acids long. CDR1 and CDR2 (germline): PRHDT, FYEKMQ (reference sequence). Trimming pared 5 bases from V and 6 bases from J, leaving 16 bases between. The CDR3 bases are TGTGCCAGCAGCACATATACAGGGAGCGCTGAAGCTTTCTTT. It yields the protein CASSTYTGSAEAFF.

The chain recombines TRBV19 with TRBJ2-3; 14 bases agree with TRBD2. From germline, CDR1 is LNHDA and CDR2 SQIVND (reference sequence). V shed 6 bases and J 2 bases; nucleotides not matched to a gene: 10. CDR3 size: 18 residues. The CDR3 DNA sequence: TGTGCCAGTAGCAAAGGACTAGCGGGGGGTCTCTCCACAGATACGCAGTATTTT. Its protein is CASSKGLAGGLSTDTQYF.

V gene TRBV12-3 or TRBV12-4 combines with J gene TRBJ2-7; the D is unclear. This CDR3 has 13 residues. Trimming took off 0 bases at V and 4 bases at J, with 7 bases between the two ends. The CDR3 DNA sequence: TGTGCCAGCAGTTTAGCCCCGTCGTACGAGCAGTACTTC. Protein product: CASSLAPSYEQYF.

The chain recombines TRBV7-2 with TRBJ2-3; 9 nucleotides line up with TRBD2. CDR3 length: 15 amino acids. The V segment lost 4 bases and the J segment 5 bases; nucleotides outside the gene matches: 7. The germline gives CDR1 SGHTA, CDR2 FQGNSA. Here the CDR3 reads CASSSLGGGVDTQYF. The DNA for the CDR3 is TGTGCCAGCAGCTCCTTGGGCGGGGGGGTAGATACGCAGTATTTT.

The V call is TRBV6-5, the J call TRBJ1-2, with D perhaps TRBD1 (6 bases). The V gene lost 4 bases and the J gene lost 6 bases, with 15 bases spanning the gap. Looked up from germline, CDR1 is MNHEY and CDR2 is SVGAGI. The CDR3 consists of 14 residues. The CDR3 here is CASSLNGGADGYTF. The CDR3 nucleotides are TGTGCCAGCAGTTTGAATGGGGGCGCCGATGGCTACACCTTC.

The V and J genes are TRBV4-1 and TRBJ1-2; D gene ambiguous. CDR1 is MGHRA, CDR2 YSYEKL, per germline. V was shortened by 1 base and J by 10 bases, with 16 bases between the two germline ends. The CDR3 is 14 residues long. In DNA, the CDR3 is TGCGCCAGCAGCCAAGGGGCCGTGGCCGAATTCTACACCTTC. Amino acid sequence: CASSQGAVAEFYTF.

The chain uses TRBV19 and TRBJ1-4, with 11 bases aligning to TRBD1. CDR3 length equals 15 residues. Germline CDR1 and CDR2: LNHDA and SQIVND (reference sequence). The junction had 5 bases not matched to a gene; V was cut back by 3 bases and J by 8 bases. The CDR3 DNA reads as TGTGCCAGTAGTATTTTAGGGACAGGGGGAGAAAAACTGTTTTTT. It specifies CASSILGTGGEKLFF.

J is TRBJ2-3 and V is TRBV9, with TRBD2 matching 8 bases. Germline V lookup: CDR1 SGDLS, CDR2 YYNGEE. This CDR3 spans 19 amino acids. Trimming removed 6 bases from V and 4 bases from J; junction bases left unmatched: 22. Written as DNA, the CDR3 is TGTGCCAGCACCGAGACTAGCGCGGGGGATTGGGGATATCCAGATACGCAGTATTTT. Translating gives CASTETSAGDWGYPDTQYF. The full variable domain, completed using reference TRBV9 and TRBJ2-3, is DSGVTQTPKHLITATGQRVTLRCSPRSGDLSVYWYQQSLDQGLQFLIQYYNGEERAKGNILERFSAQQFPDLHSELNLSSLELGDSALYFCASTETSAGDWGYPDTQYFGPGTRLTVL.

This rearrangement joins TRBV19 to TRBJ1-5; 8 nucleotides align to TRBD1. The V and J ends lost 6 bases and 5 bases, in that order; junction bases with no gene match: 9. Germline V gives CDR1 LNHDA, CDR2 SQIVND (reference sequence). The CDR3 totals 15 residues. The CDR3 bases are TGTGCCAGTAGATTGGACAGGGATGGTGATCAGCCCCAGCATTTT. Translating gives CASRLDRDGDQPQHF.